This TCR beta chain was recovered during a study of blood T cell repertoires in COVID-19. Overall study context: Sources were T cells, B-cell-depleted T cells, or PBMCs; the material itself was cDNA or gDNA.

Per the authors' pipeline: Estimation of nucleated cell counts relied on the amplification of reference gene primers. Method: immunoSEQ multiplex PCR; TCRdb's copy keeps in-frame clones and lacks some. V and J calls and clone size follow that table, whereas D and trimming were derived from the DNA. The repertoire holds 150,000 or so clones, with around 80% as singletons. The germline V gene has CDR1 MGHRA and CDR2 YSYEKL. The CDR3 sequence is 15 residues long. Between the trimmed V and J ends, which lost 1 base and 1 base, there was a span of 11 bases. Allocation to cohorts depended on clinical history reported by the participants. Two negative PCRs, clearance, or symptom resolution characterized the recovered Cohort 3 donors.

The sequence was collected from a man aged 45-65 years who had recovered from COVID-19. V and J are TRBV4-1 and TRBJ2-7; D possibly corresponds to TRBD1 (5 bases). Sequencing used PBMCs or T cells enriched from blood (not recorded which). The CDR3 protein is CASSQVRTPSYEQYF. The CDR3 DNA is TGCGCCAGCAGCCAAGTTAGGACACCGTCCTACGAGCAGTACTTC.